The next 3 T cell receptor beta chains were all read from a single sample in a study of T cells in Graves' hyperthyroidism and ophthalmopathy. Template material for amplifying TCR beta CDR3 regions consisted of RNA transcripts. When the TCR CDR3 underwent first-round RT-PCR, the HTBI primer set was used. TCRdb called the multiplex PCR reads again in MiXCR, with one record for every CDR3 protein. The sample holds about 520,000 distinct CDR3 sequences, 24% seen once. Input material: blood. All receptors come from a woman aged 25 to 39 with Graves' ophthalmopathy.

This clonotype has only a few counts. The genes are TRBV2 and TRBJ1-5; weak D call: TRBD1 (5 bases). Trimming left V 7 bases short and J 2 bases short, with 12 bases between. Germline CDR1 SNHLY, CDR2 FYNNEI. The CDR3 is 14 amino acids. In nucleotides, the CDR3 is TGTGCCAGCAAGCCGGGACTGGGCAATCAGCCCCAGCATTTT. Protein product: CASKPGLGNQPQHF.

The gene calls are TRBV5-1 and TRBJ2-2; TRBD2 matches at 9 bases. This CDR3 is 17 amino acids long. CDR1 is SGHRS and CDR2 is YFSETQ in the germline V gene. Trimming took 0 bases from V and 3 from J; bases not matched to a gene: 6. The CDR3 loop is CASSLELAGSYTGELFF. In nucleotides, the CDR3 is TGCGCCAGCAGCTTGGAGCTAGCGGGAAGTTACACCGGGGAGCTGTTTTTT.

This clonotype was picked up many times. A junction boundary mismatches the germline segment, possibly from a read error. The V call is TRBV13, the J call TRBJ2-4, with 8 bases aligning to TRBD1. Germline assignment: CDR1 PRHDT and CDR2 FYEKMQ (reference sequence). This CDR3 region has 15 residues. This CDR3 is CASSSDREAKNIKYF. CDR3 nucleotides: TGTGCCAGCAGCTCGGACAGGGAAGCCAAAAACATTAAGTACTTC. Looking up the rest from reference TRBV13 and TRBJ2-4 gives the full variable domain: AAGVIQSPRHLIKEKRETATLKCYPIPRHDTVYWYQQGPGQDPQFLISFYEKMQSDKGSIPDRFSAQQFSDYHSELNMSSLELGDSALYFCASSSDREAKNIKYFGAGTRLSVL.